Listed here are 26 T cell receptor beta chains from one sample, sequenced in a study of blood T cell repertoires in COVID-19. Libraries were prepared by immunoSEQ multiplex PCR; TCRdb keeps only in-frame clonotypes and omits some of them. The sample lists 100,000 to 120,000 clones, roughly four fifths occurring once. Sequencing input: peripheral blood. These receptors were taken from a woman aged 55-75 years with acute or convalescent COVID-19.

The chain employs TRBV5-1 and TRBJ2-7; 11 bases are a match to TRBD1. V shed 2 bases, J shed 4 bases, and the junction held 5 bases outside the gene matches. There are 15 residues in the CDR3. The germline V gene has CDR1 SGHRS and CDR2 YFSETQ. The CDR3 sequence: CASSFGGTGGYEQYF. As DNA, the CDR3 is TGCGCCAGCAGCTTCGGCGGGACAGGGGGTTACGAGCAGTACTTC.

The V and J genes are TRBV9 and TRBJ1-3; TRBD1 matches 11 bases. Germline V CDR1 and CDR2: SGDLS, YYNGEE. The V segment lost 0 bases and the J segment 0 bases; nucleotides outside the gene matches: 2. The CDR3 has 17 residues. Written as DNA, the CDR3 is TGTGCCAGCAGCGTAGCGGGACAGGGGGTCTCTGGAAACACCATATATTTT. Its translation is CASSVAGQGVSGNTIYF.

CDR3 in DNA: TGTGCCTGGACCAGCGGGGGCCTCTACGAGCAGTACTTC. Its protein product is CAWTSGGLYEQYF. This chain uses TRBV30 with TRBJ2-7; the match to TRBD2 covers 8 bases. V was clipped by 4 bases and J by 3 bases; unmatched bases: 5. Germline CDR1 and CDR2: GTSNPN and SVGIG (reference sequence). The CDR3 length is 13 residues.

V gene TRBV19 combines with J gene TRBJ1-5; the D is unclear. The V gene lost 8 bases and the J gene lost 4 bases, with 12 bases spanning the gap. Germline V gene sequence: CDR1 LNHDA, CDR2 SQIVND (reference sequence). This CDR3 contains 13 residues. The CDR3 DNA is TGTGCCAGTTCCCAGGATGGGAATCAGCCCCAGCATTTT. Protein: CASSQDGNQPQHF.

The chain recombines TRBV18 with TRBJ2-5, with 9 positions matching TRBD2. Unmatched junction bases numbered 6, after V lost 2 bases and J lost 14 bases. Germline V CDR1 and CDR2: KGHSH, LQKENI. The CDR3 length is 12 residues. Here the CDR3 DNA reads TGTGCCAGCTCACCAGATAGCGGGGGACCCTACTTC. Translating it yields CASSPDSGGPYF.

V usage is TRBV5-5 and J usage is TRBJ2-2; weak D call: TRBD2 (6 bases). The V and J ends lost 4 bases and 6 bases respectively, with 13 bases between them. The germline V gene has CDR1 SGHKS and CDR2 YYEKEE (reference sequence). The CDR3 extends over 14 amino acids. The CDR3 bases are TGTGCCAGCAGCCACCACGGGGAGGCCGGGGAGCTGTTTTTT. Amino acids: CASSHHGEAGELFF. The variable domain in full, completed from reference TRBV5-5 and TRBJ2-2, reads DAGVTQSPTHLIKTRGQQVTLRCSPISGHKSVSWYQQVLGQGPQFIFQYYEKEERGRGNFPDRFSARQFPNYSSELNVNALLLGDSALYLCASSHHGEAGELFFGEGSRLTVL.

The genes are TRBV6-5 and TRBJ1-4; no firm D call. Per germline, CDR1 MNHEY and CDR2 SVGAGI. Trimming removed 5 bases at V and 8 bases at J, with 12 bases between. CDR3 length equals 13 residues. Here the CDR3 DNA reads TGTGCCAGCAGTCTTGACTCGGGGGAAAAACTGTTTTTT. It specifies CASSLDSGEKLFF.

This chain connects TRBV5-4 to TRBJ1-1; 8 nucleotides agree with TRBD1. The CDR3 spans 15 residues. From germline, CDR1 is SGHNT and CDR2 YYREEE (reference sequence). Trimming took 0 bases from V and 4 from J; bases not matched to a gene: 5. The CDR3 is CASSLVRTGITEAFF. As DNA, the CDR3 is TGTGCCAGCAGCTTGGTAAGGACAGGGATCACTGAAGCTTTCTTT.

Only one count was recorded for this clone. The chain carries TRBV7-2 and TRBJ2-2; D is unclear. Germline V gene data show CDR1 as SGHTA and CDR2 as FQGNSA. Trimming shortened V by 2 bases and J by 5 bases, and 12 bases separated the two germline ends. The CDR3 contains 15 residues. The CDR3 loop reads CASSLMSELTGELFF. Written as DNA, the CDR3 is TGTGCCAGCAGCTTAATGTCAGAACTAACCGGGGAGCTGTTTTTT. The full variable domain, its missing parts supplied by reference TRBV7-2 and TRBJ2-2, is GAGVSQSPSNKVTEKGKDVELRCDPISGHTALYWYRQSLGQGLEFLIYFQGNSAPDKSGLPSDRFSAERTGGSVSTLTIQRTQQEDSAVYLCASSLMSELTGELFFGEGSRLTVL.

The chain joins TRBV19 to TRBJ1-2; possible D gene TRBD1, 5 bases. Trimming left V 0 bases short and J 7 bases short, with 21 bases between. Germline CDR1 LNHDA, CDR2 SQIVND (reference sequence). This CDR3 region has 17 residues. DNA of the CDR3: TGTGCCAGTAGTATAGATGGAGACAGACCCACCCACAGTGGCTACACCTTC. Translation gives CASSIDGDRPTHSGYTF.

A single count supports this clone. CDR3 protein: CASSSQGSGEAFF. CDR3 DNA sequence: TGTGCCAGCAGCTCACAGGGGAGTGGTGAAGCTTTCTTT. The chain is built from TRBV7-9 and TRBJ1-1, with TRBD1 matching 7 bases. The CDR3 runs to 13 residues. V shed 4 bases, J shed 7 bases, and the junction held 6 bases outside the gene matches. Germline loops: CDR1 SEHNR, CDR2 FQNEAQ (reference sequence).

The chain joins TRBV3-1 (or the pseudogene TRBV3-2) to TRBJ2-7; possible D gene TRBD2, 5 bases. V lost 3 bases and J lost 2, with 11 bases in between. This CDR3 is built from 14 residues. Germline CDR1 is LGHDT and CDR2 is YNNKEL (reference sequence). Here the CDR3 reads CASSHEGETYEQYF. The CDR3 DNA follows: TGTGCCAGCAGCCACGAGGGCGAAACCTACGAGCAGTACTTC.

The CDR3 nucleotides are TGTGCCAGCAGGACGGCGCGGGGCGCCTATGGCTACACCTTC. It translates to CASRTARGAYGYTF. V is TRBV5-4 and J is TRBJ1-2; a possible D gene is TRBD1 (5 bases). This CDR3 contains 14 residues. Per the germline V gene, CDR1 is SGHNT and CDR2 is YYREEE (reference sequence). Trimming took 5 bases from V and 4 from J, leaving 15 bases between them.

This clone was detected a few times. Written as DNA, the CDR3 is TGTGCCACCAGTGACGGGAACACTGAAGCTTTCTTT. Amino acids: CATSDGNTEAFF. The rearrangement links TRBV24-1 to TRBJ1-1; unclear D gene. V lost 4 bases and J 1 base, leaving 3 bases between the germline ends. The CDR3 is made up of 12 amino acids. CDR1 and CDR2 (germline): KGHDR, SFDVKD.

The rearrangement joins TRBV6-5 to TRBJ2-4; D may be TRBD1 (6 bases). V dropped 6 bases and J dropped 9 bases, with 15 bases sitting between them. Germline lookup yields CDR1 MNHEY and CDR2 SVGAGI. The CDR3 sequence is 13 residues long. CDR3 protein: CASRPTGMSIQYF. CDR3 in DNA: TGTGCCAGCAGGCCCACAGGGATGAGCATTCAGTACTTC.

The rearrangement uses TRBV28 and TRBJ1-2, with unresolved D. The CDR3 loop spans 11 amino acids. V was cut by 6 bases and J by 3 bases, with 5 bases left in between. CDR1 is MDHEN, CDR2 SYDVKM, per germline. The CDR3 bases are TGTGCCAGCAGCCAGGACTATGGCTACACCTTC. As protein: CASSQDYGYTF.

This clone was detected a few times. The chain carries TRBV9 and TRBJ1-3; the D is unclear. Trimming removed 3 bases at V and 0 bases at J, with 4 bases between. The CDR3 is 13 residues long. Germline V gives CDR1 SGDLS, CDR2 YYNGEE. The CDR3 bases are TGTGCCAGCAGCGAGAGCTCTGGAAACACCATATATTTT. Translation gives CASSESSGNTIYF.

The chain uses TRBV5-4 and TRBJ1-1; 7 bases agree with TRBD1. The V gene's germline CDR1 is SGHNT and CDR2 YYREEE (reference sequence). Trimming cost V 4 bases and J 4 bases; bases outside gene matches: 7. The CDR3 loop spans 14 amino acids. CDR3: CASSPRTGITEAFF. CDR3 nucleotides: TGTGCCAGCAGCCCAAGGACAGGAATCACTGAAGCTTTCTTT.

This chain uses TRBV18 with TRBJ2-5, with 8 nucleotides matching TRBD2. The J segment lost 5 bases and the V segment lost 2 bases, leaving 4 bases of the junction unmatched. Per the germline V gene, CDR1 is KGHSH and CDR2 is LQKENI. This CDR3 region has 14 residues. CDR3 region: CASSPLTSGETQYF. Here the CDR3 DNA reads TGTGCCAGCTCACCATTAACTAGCGGCGAGACCCAGTACTTC.

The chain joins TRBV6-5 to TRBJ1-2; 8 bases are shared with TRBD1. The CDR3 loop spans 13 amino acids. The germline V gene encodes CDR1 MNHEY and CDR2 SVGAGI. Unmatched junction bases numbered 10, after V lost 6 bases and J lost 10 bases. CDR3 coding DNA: TGTGCCAGCAGCCTCCCTCAGGGGGCCGACTACACCTTC. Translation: CASSLPQGADYTF.

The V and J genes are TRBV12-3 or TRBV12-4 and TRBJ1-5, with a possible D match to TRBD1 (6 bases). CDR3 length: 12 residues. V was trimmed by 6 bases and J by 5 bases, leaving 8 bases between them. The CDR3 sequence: CASSPGDQPQHF. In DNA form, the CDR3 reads TGTGCCAGCAGCCCAGGGGATCAGCCCCAGCATTTT.

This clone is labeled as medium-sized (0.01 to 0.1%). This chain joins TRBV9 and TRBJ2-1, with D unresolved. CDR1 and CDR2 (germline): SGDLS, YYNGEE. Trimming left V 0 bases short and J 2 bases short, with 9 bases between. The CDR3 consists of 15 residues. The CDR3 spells CASSVDQTPYNEQFF. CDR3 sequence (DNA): TGTGCCAGCAGCGTAGACCAGACTCCCTACAATGAGCAGTTCTTC.

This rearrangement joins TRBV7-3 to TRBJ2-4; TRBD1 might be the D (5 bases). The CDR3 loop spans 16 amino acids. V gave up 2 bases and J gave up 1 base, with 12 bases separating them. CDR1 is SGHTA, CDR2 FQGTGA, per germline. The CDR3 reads CASSLSPAGAKNIQYF. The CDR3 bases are TGTGCCAGCAGCTTATCCCCTGCAGGGGCCAAAAACATTCAGTACTTC.

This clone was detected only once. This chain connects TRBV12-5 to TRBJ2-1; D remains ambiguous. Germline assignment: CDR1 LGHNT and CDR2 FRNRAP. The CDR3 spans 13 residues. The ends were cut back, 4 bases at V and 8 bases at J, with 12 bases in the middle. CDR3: CASGSPLWHEQFF. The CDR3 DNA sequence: TGTGCTAGTGGTTCCCCCCTTTGGCATGAGCAGTTCTTC. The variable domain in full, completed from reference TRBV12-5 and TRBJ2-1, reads DARVTQTPRHKVTEMGQEVTMRCQPILGHNTVFWYRQTMMQGLELLAYFRNRAPLDDSGMPKDRFSAEMPDATLATLKIQPSEPRDSAVYFCASGSPLWHEQFFGPGTRLTVL.

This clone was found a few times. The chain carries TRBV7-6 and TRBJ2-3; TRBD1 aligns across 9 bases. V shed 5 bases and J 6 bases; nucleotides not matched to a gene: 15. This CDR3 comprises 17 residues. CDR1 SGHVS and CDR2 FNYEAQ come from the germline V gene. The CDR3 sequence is CASSLLVGTGSPDTQYF. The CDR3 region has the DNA TGTGCCAGCAGCCTGTTGGTGGGGACAGGGAGTCCCGATACGCAGTATTTT.

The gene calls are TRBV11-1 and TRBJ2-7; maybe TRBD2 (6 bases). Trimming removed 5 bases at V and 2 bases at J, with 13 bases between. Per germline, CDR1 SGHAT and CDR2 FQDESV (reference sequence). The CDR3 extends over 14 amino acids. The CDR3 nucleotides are TGTGCCAGCAGCGGGGGACTTACTGCCTACGAGCAGTACTTC. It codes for CASSGGLTAYEQYF.